This T cell receptor (beta chain) emerged from a study of cytomegalovirus exposure and HLA in healthy donors. The study's findings and limits: TRBV6-2, TRBV6-3 and some other V segments were unresolvable in 87-base-pair reads.

CDR3 length: 15 amino acids. With 5 bases clipped from V and 0 bases from J, the junction kept 6 bases outside the gene matches. Germline V gene sequence: CDR1 SEHNR, CDR2 FQNEAQ (reference sequence). PCR employed 60 Vbeta and 13 Jbeta primers. Assay used: immunoSEQ multiplex PCR; TCRdb lists only in-frame clones, some missing. The sample holds around 140,000 clones; 60% to 80% are singletons and the top ten take 0.95% to 1.4%. A single count supports this clone. The antigen remains unidentified. Additional DNA sequences in this sample encode the identical CDR3. The chain uses TRBV7-9 and TRBJ1-2; 7 bases match TRBD1. The sequence was obtained from a male donor in good health and CMV-seronegative. Sequenced material: PBMCs. For the CDR3, the DNA is TGTGCCAGCAGCCCCCGGACAGGTTCTAACTATGGCTACACCTTC. It encodes CASSPRTGSNYGYTF.